Listed here are 11 T cell receptor beta chains from one sample, sequenced in a study of shared clonotypes between healthy human individuals. The method was immunoSEQ multiplex PCR; TCRdb's version includes in-frame clones alone and lacks a portion of them. This table has some 2 million clones, approximately 95% appearing once. The sequenced sample consisted of naive CD4+ T cells sorted from blood. As for subset: CD45RA+ positively selected. The source is a young man in good health.

The chain uses TRBV6-1 and TRBJ2-3, with a possible D match to TRBD2 (6 bases). Trimming removed 4 bases at V and 0 bases at J, with 17 bases between. The CDR3 runs 17 residues. Germline lookup yields CDR1 MNHNS and CDR2 SASEGT. CDR3 residues: CASSGGVAETSTDTQYF. The DNA of the CDR3 is TGTGCCAGCAGTGGAGGGGTAGCGGAGACCAGCACAGATACGCAGTATTTT.

The chain combines TRBV7-8 with TRBJ2-6; D gene uncertain. Germline V gene data show CDR1 as SGHVS and CDR2 as FQNEAQ. The CDR3 spans 18 residues. V was cut by 5 bases and J by 0 bases, with 17 bases left in between. The CDR3 protein is CASSPRLGYGSGANVLTF. CDR3 in DNA: TGTGCCAGCAGCCCACGCCTAGGATACGGCTCTGGGGCCAACGTCCTGACTTTC.

The chain uses TRBV2 and TRBJ2-7; a weak D match, TRBD2 (5 bases). The CDR3 contains 14 residues. Per germline, CDR1 SNHLY and CDR2 FYNNEI. V was pared by 8 bases and J by 0 bases, with 14 bases between. The CDR3 reads CASSRTHSSYEQYF. DNA for the CDR3: TGTGCCAGCTCTCGGACTCACTCCTCCTACGAGCAGTACTTC.

J is TRBJ2-7 and V is TRBV2; weak D call: TRBD2 (5 bases). Germline V gene data show CDR1 as SNHLY and CDR2 as FYNNEI. The CDR3 extends over 11 amino acids. V was shortened by 6 bases and J by 6 bases, with 9 bases between the two germline ends. CDR3 sequence: CASRRGLEQYF. CDR3 DNA: TGTGCCAGCAGGCGAGGGCTCGAGCAGTACTTC.

This rearrangement joins TRBV5-4 to TRBJ2-7; 8 nucleotides agree with TRBD1. Per the germline V gene, CDR1 is SGHNT and CDR2 is YYREEE (reference sequence). This CDR3 has 15 amino acids. J lost 7 bases, V lost 1 base, and 10 bases had no gene match. DNA for the CDR3: TGTGCCAGCAGCTTGATAGGACAGGGCCTCGATGAGCAGTACTTC. Translated: CASSLIGQGLDEQYF.

The J gene is TRBJ1-1, the V gene TRBV28; tentative D call: TRBD1 (6 bases). CDR1 and CDR2 from the germline V gene are MDHEN and SYDVKM. With 6 bases removed from V and 5 bases from J, the gap between germline ends came to 13 bases. The CDR3 has 13 residues. As DNA, the CDR3 is TGTGCCAGCAGACTCCCAGGGGAGACTGAAGCTTTCTTT. This codes for CASRLPGETEAFF.

The chain recombines TRBV12-5 with TRBJ2-7; TRBD2 aligns across 7 bases. V lost 1 base and J lost 7; bases outside the gene matches: 1. CDR3 length: 12 residues. Germline CDR1 is LGHNT and CDR2 is FRNRAP. The CDR3 protein is CASGLGAGEQYF. The CDR3 coding sequence is TGTGCTAGTGGTTTGGGAGCGGGGGAGCAGTACTTC.

This chain connects TRBV28 to TRBJ2-1, with 12 bases matching TRBD2. The CDR3 loop spans 20 amino acids. V dropped 5 bases and J dropped 1; count of bases not matched to a gene: 15. Germline-derived CDR1 and CDR2 are MDHEN and SYDVKM. CDR3 nucleotides: TGTGCCAGCAGTACCGGGCGTCCACGGACTAGCGGGGTGTCCTACAATGAGCAGTTCTTC. Its protein is CASSTGRPRTSGVSYNEQFF.

The chain recombines TRBV29-1 with TRBJ1-1, with D perhaps matching TRBD1 (5 bases). Germline CDR1 reads SQVTM; CDR2 reads ANQGSEA. This CDR3 is 13 amino acids long. V dropped 6 bases and J dropped 1 base, with 12 bases sitting between them. The CDR3 loop is CSVGEQRNTEAFF. Here the CDR3 DNA reads TGCAGCGTGGGGGAACAGCGGAACACTGAAGCTTTCTTT.

In regard to this clone: This CDR3 is also generated by other DNA sequences in the sample. V is TRBV7-8 and J is TRBJ2-3, with D possibly matching TRBD2 (5 bases). The V gene's germline CDR1 is SGHVS and CDR2 FQNEAQ. Trimming removed 5 bases at V and 3 bases at J, with 9 bases between. The CDR3 is 13 residues long. The CDR3 region is CASSPRRTDTQYF. The CDR3 nucleotides read TGTGCCAGCAGCCCCAGGAGGACAGATACGCAGTATTTT.

This sequence joins TRBV5-4 and TRBJ2-2; D is unresolved. V dropped 2 bases and J dropped 5 bases, with 10 bases sitting between them. This CDR3 contains 14 residues. Germline CDR1 SGHNT, CDR2 YYREEE (reference sequence). The CDR3 protein is CASSLRIDTGELFF. The CDR3 nucleotides read TGTGCCAGCAGCTTAAGGATAGATACCGGGGAGCTGTTTTTT.